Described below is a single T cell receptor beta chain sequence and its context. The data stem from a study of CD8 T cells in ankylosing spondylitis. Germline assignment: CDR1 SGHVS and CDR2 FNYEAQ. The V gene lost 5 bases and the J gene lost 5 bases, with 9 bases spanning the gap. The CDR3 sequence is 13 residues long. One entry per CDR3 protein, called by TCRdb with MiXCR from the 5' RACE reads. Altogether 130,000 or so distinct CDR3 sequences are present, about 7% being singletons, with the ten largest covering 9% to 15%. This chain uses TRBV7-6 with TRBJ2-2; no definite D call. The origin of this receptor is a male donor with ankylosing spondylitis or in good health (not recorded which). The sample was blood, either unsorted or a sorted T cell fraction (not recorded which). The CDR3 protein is CASSQGTTGELFF. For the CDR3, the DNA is TGTGCCAGCAGCCAAGGAACAACCGGGGAGCTGTTTTTT.